The 29 T cell receptor beta chains below were found in one sample sequenced in a study of blood T cell repertoires in COVID-19. TCRdb's table, derived via immunoSEQ multiplex PCR, lists solely in-frame clones and lacks some. The data hold fewer than 350,000 clones, with around 85% observed a single time. Input material: PBMCs or T cells enriched from blood (not recorded which). These receptors all stem from a man aged 25 to 40 who had recovered from COVID-19.

The chain is built from TRBV5-1 and TRBJ1-5; perhaps TRBD1 as D (5 bases). The V end lost 4 bases, the J end lost 3 bases, and 11 bases lay between the germline ends. Germline values: CDR1 SGHRS, CDR2 YFSETQ. The CDR3 extends over 14 amino acids. CDR3 amino acids: CASSIGGDNQPQHF. The CDR3 DNA reads as TGCGCCAGCAGCATTGGGGGGGACAATCAGCCCCAGCATTTT.

The chain uses TRBV27 and TRBJ2-7, with D maybe TRBD1 (5 bases). Germline V CDR1 and CDR2: MNHEY, SMNVEV (reference sequence). Trimming pared 1 base from V and 3 bases from J, leaving 10 bases between. The CDR3 loop spans 14 amino acids. This chain's CDR3 is CASSLFQGSYEQYF. The CDR3 region has the DNA TGTGCCAGCAGTTTATTCCAGGGAAGCTACGAGCAGTACTTC.

The J gene is TRBJ1-3, the V gene TRBV4-3; 7 nucleotides match TRBD1. Germline lookup yields CDR1 LGHNA and CDR2 YSLEER. This CDR3 is 17 amino acids long. V dropped 4 bases and J dropped 0; count of bases not matched to a gene: 9. Here the CDR3 reads CASSLSGTASSGNTIYF. The CDR3, as DNA: TGCGCCAGCAGCCTCTCGGGGACAGCGAGCTCTGGAAACACCATATATTTT.

The chain uses TRBV19 and TRBJ1-5; 7 nucleotides match TRBD1. The length of the CDR3 is 17 residues. Trimming took 5 bases from V and 0 from J; bases not matched to a gene: 10. Per germline, CDR1 LNHDA and CDR2 SQIVND (reference sequence). CDR3 sequence reads: CASSLSGGDDSNQPQHF. CDR3 nucleotide sequence: TGTGCCAGTAGTTTGTCAGGGGGAGACGATAGCAATCAGCCCCAGCATTTT.

The chain has TRBV24-1 and TRBJ2-1; TRBD2 matches at 8 bases. The V segment lost 3 bases and the J segment 3 bases; nucleotides outside the gene matches: 6. Germline assignment: CDR1 KGHDR and CDR2 SFDVKD. The CDR3 is 16 residues long. The DNA for the CDR3 is TGTGCCACCAGTGATCCCCGGGGGGGTCTCTACAATGAGCAGTTCTTC. It is translated as CATSDPRGGLYNEQFF.

V and J are TRBV4-3 and TRBJ1-2; possible D gene TRBD1, 5 bases. Trimming left V 0 bases short and J 4 bases short, with 9 bases between. Germline values: CDR1 LGHNA, CDR2 YSLEER. CDR3 length: 14 amino acids. The CDR3 DNA sequence: TGCGCCAGCAGCCAAGAGGTGGACACCTATGGCTACACCTTC. Its protein product is CASSQEVDTYGYTF.

This chain connects TRBV27 to TRBJ2-2, with D unclear. There are 14 residues in the CDR3. The germline V gene has CDR1 MNHEY and CDR2 SMNVEV (reference sequence). V was clipped by 2 bases and J by 1 base, with 5 bases between them. For the CDR3, the DNA is TGTGCCAGCAGTTTAGCCGGGAACACCGGGGAGCTGTTTTTT. Its protein is CASSLAGNTGELFF.

This sequence joins TRBV19 and TRBJ2-5; TRBD2 matches at 10 bases. Germline V CDR1 and CDR2: LNHDA, SQIVND (reference sequence). CDR3 size: 17 residues. V was pared by 1 base and J by 1 base, with 6 bases of the junction left unmatched. The CDR3 DNA follows: TGTGCCAGTAGTATAGGCTTACTAGCGGGGAGCCAAGAGACCCAGTACTTC. This gives the protein CASSIGLLAGSQETQYF. Using reference TRBV19 and TRBJ2-5 for the parts outside the CDR3, the full variable domain is DGGITQSPKYLFRKEGQNVTLSCEQNLNHDAMYWYRQDPGQGLRLIYYSQIVNDFQKGDIAEGYSVSREKKESFPLTVTSAQKNPTAFYLCASSIGLLAGSQETQYFGPGTRLLVL.

In its sample, this clone was seen once. The CDR3 loop reads CASSQNRQGNNEQYF. The CDR3 DNA reads as TGTGCCAGCAGCCAAAATCGTCAGGGGAACAACGAGCAGTACTTC. The chain combines TRBV4-2 with TRBJ2-7; weak D call: TRBD1 (6 bases). Between the trimmed V and J ends, which lost 2 bases and 5 bases, there was a span of 16 bases. The germline V gene has CDR1 LGHNA and CDR2 YNFKEQ. CDR3 length: 15 amino acids.

The chain links TRBV2 to TRBJ2-5, with TRBD1 matching over 10 bases. V lost 6 bases, J lost 4 bases, and 11 bases stayed unmatched. This CDR3 region has 16 residues. CDR1 SNHLY and CDR2 FYNNEI come from the germline V gene. CDR3 sequence reads: CASSFLPGQGRETQYF. The CDR3 DNA reads TGTGCCAGCAGCTTCCTACCGGGACAGGGGCGAGAGACCCAGTACTTC.

This chain uses TRBV4-3 with TRBJ2-1; 9 bases agree with TRBD1. Germline V gene lookup returns CDR1 LGHNA and CDR2 YSLEER. The CDR3 has 17 residues. Trimming removed 1 base from V and 6 bases from J; junction bases left unmatched: 10. The CDR3 coding sequence is TGCGCCAGCAGCCAAGGGGGACAGGGTCTCGGCCTCAATGAGCAGTTCTTC. Translated: CASSQGGQGLGLNEQFF.

In its sample, this clone was seen once. A read error may produce the germline difference seen at one junction end. The chain carries TRBV5-1 and TRBJ2-3, with D uncertain. The V gene's germline CDR1 is SGHRS and CDR2 YFSETQ. The CDR3 is made up of 14 amino acids. The chain's CDR3 is CANSLASVTDTQYF. In DNA form, the CDR3 reads TGCGCCAACAGCTTGGCGTCTGTCACAGATACGCAGTATTTT.

This chain uses TRBV9 with TRBJ1-1; 7 bases are a match to TRBD1. Germline lookup yields CDR1 SGDLS and CDR2 YYNGEE. The CDR3 is 14 amino acids. The ends lost 3 bases at V and 2 bases at J; junction bases unmatched: 4. The CDR3 loop reads CASSARDRNTEAFF. In nucleotides, the CDR3 is TGTGCCAGCAGCGCCCGGGACAGAAACACTGAAGCTTTCTTT.

V usage is TRBV19 and J usage is TRBJ1-2, with TRBD1 matching over 7 bases. V gave up 5 bases and J gave up 8 bases; unmatched junction bases: 11. CDR3 size: 14 residues. CDR1 is LNHDA and CDR2 is SQIVND in the germline V gene (reference sequence). CDR3 bases: TGTGCCAGTAGTGGACCGAAGGGGGCGCGAGGCTACACCTTC. Its protein product is CASSGPKGARGYTF.

This clone was counted between two and nine times. This sequence joins TRBV5-6 and TRBJ2-5, with 9 positions matching TRBD1. From germline, CDR1 is SGHDT and CDR2 YYEEEE. The CDR3 runs to 16 residues. The J segment lost 5 bases and the V segment lost 3 bases, leaving 11 bases of the junction unmatched. Written as DNA, the CDR3 is TGTGCCAGCAGCTCATTTGCGGGACAGGGATGGGAGACCCAGTACTTC. Protein: CASSSFAGQGWETQYF.

V is TRBV6-5 and J is TRBJ2-6, with TRBD1 identical over 9 bases. The CDR3 is made up of 15 amino acids. CDR1 is MNHEY and CDR2 is SVGAGI in the germline V gene. V shed 6 bases, J shed 4 bases, and the junction held 4 bases outside the gene matches. The CDR3 region is CASRQGAEGANVLTF. As DNA, the CDR3 is TGTGCCAGCAGACAGGGGGCGGAGGGGGCCAACGTCCTGACTTTC.

This sequence joins TRBV29-1 and TRBJ1-1; the D is unclear. Germline values: CDR1 SQVTM, CDR2 ANQGSEA. The length of the CDR3 is 12 residues. V gave up 1 base and J gave up 7 bases, with 10 bases separating them. This CDR3 is CSVEGENREAFF. The CDR3, as DNA: TGCAGCGTTGAAGGGGAGAATCGTGAAGCTTTCTTT.

As regards this clone: Within the sample, other DNA sequences also encode this same CDR3. V and J are TRBV5-1 and TRBJ1-6; D uncertain. This CDR3 comprises 12 residues. Trimming pared 0 bases from V and 8 bases from J, leaving 3 bases between. Germline CDR1 is SGHRS and CDR2 is YFSETQ. CDR3 loop: CASSLGDSPLHF. The CDR3 DNA follows: TGCGCCAGCAGCTTGGGCGATTCACCCCTCCACTTT.

This clone appeared a few times. The chain links TRBV27 to TRBJ1-5; D uncertain. Germline V gene lookup returns CDR1 MNHEY and CDR2 SMNVEV (reference sequence). V dropped 6 bases and J dropped 1 base, with 16 bases sitting between them. This CDR3 comprises 16 residues. The CDR3: CASRVVPFRSNQPQHF. CDR3 coding DNA: TGTGCCAGCAGAGTGGTGCCTTTCCGGAGCAATCAGCCCCAGCATTTT.

The chain has TRBV7-2 and TRBJ1-1; D possibly corresponds to TRBD1 (6 bases). The CDR3 spans 13 residues. Trimming removed 5 bases at V and 4 bases at J, with 11 bases between. CDR1 is SGHTA and CDR2 is FQGNSA in the germline V gene. The CDR3 DNA reads TGTGCCAGCAGCAACAGGGTGCTCACTGAAGCTTTCTTT. As protein: CASSNRVLTEAFF.

This CDR3 is CASSWSSGLAGELFF. In nucleotides, the CDR3 is TGTGCCAGCAGCTGGTCTAGCGGGTTAGCCGGGGAGCTGTTTTTT. V is TRBV7-3 and J is TRBJ2-2, with 8 bases fitting TRBD2. Germline values: CDR1 SGHTA, CDR2 FQGTGA. The CDR3 sequence is 15 residues long. J was trimmed by 6 bases and V by 4 bases; bases with no gene match: 7.

This clone was detected only once. The chain joins TRBV11-2 to TRBJ1-6; D unclear. Germline CDR1 SGHAT, CDR2 FQNNGV. The CDR3 has 17 residues. Trimming removed 5 bases from V and 0 bases from J, with 14 bases in between. The CDR3 spells CASSRRTWSSYNSPLHF. For the CDR3, the DNA is TGTGCCAGCAGCCGCAGGACTTGGAGCTCCTATAATTCACCCCTCCACTTT.

This sequence joins TRBV12-3 or TRBV12-4 and TRBJ1-1; 8 nucleotides line up with TRBD1. V was clipped by 5 bases and J by 10 bases; unmatched bases: 0. This CDR3 contains 10 residues. The CDR3 is CASSGQGAFF. CDR3 in DNA: TGTGCCAGCAGTGGACAGGGAGCTTTCTTT.

V is TRBV20-1 and J is TRBJ1-2; D is ambiguous. With 3 bases removed from V and 1 base from J, the gap between germline ends came to 12 bases. Germline CDR1 DFQATT, CDR2 SNEGSKA (reference sequence). CDR3 size: 14 residues. The CDR3 region has the DNA TGCAGTGCTAGTTCAAACGGACTTAACTATGGCTACACCTTC. Translating it yields CSASSNGLNYGYTF.

About this clone itself: Mismatch with germline at one junction end may stem from a read error. The rearrangement uses TRBV6-2 or TRBV6-3 and TRBJ2-7; TRBD2 is a possible D gene (6 bases). This CDR3 spans 11 amino acids. The germline V gene encodes CDR1 MNHEY and CDR2 SVGEGT. The CDR3 loop reads CASSNRDWIHF. DNA for the CDR3: TGTGCCAGCAGTAACCGGGACTGGATACACTTC.

The chain carries TRBV2 and TRBJ2-3; tentative D call: TRBD1 (5 bases). The CDR3 covers 12 residues. Germline V CDR1 and CDR2: SNHLY, FYNNEI. With 2 bases removed from V and 5 bases from J, the gap between germline ends came to 5 bases. The chain's CDR3 is CASSETGDTQYF. In DNA form, the CDR3 reads TGTGCCAGCAGTGAAACAGGAGATACGCAGTATTTT.

The chain combines TRBV27 with TRBJ2-7; 7 nucleotides match TRBD1. V shed 6 bases, J shed 5 bases, and the junction held 13 bases outside the gene matches. The CDR3 is 15 amino acids. Looked up from germline, CDR1 is MNHEY and CDR2 is SMNVEV (reference sequence). CDR3 region: CASSSGAGGFNEQYF. CDR3 nucleotides: TGTGCCAGCAGCTCTGGGGCAGGGGGTTTCAACGAGCAGTACTTC.

The chain employs TRBV18 and TRBJ2-3, with D hard to call. The V end was cut by 0 bases, the J end by 8 bases, with 9 bases between. CDR1 and CDR2 (germline): KGHSH, LQKENI. CDR3 length: 13 residues. CDR3 in amino acids: CASSPPMAATQYF. DNA of the CDR3: TGTGCCAGCTCACCACCTATGGCGGCTACGCAGTATTTT.

J is TRBJ1-2 and V is TRBV6-2 or TRBV6-3; 8 positions match TRBD1. V lost 6 bases to trimming and J lost 3 bases; unmatched junction nucleotides: 3. The CDR3 has 13 amino acids. Germline CDR1 is MNHEY and CDR2 is SVGEGT. The CDR3 loop reads CASSQGQDYGYTF. The CDR3 region has the DNA TGTGCCAGCAGCCAGGGACAGGACTATGGCTACACCTTC.